This T cell receptor beta chain emerged from a study of T cells after yellow fever vaccination. From the 5' RACE reads, TCRdb called clonotypes with MiXCR, one entry per CDR3 protein. Here the sample spans 250,000 to 350,000 distinct CDR3 sequences, approximately 7% being singletons. Study observations and caveats: Abundant clonotypes from the bulk population could contaminate FACS-sorted repertoires.

A word on this clonotype: Its target is unknown.

The V end was cut by 7 bases, the J end by 7 bases, with 11 bases between. CDR3 length: 12 residues. The genes are TRBV23-1 and TRBJ2-1; D not resolved. TRBV23-1 qualifies as an ORF whose function is uncertain. Sequenced here: PBMCs, sampled 35 to 50 days after the first yellow fever vaccination. The source is a young man who received the YFV17D yellow fever vaccine. CDR3 sequence: CASMQARNEQFF. The CDR3 DNA reads as TGCGCCAGCATGCAAGCGAGGAATGAGCAGTTCTTC.